A single sample is the source of the 15 T cell receptor beta chains below, sequenced in a study of Ad26.COV2.S vaccination and SARS-CoV-2 variants. TCRdb keeps only in-frame clones here, not all; method: immunoSEQ multiplex PCR. The sample carries hundreds of thousands of clones, around 92% recorded once. Treatment: roughly 18 received Ad26.COV2.S at low or high dose, single or two shots; roughly five received placebo; per-sample allocation not given. Vaccine and placebo recipients were sampled on day 63 after the first injection. The sample was peripheral blood, taken in a trial of Ad26.COV2.S vaccine versus placebo. Every receptor here comes from a person aged 18-65 years who received the Ad26.COV2.S COVID-19 vaccine or a placebo.

This sequence joins TRBV5-4 and TRBJ1-2; unclear D gene. CDR3 length: 14 amino acids. The V gene's germline CDR1 is SGHNT and CDR2 YYREEE (reference sequence). Between the trimmed V and J ends, which lost 0 bases and 0 bases, there was a span of 6 bases. CDR3 DNA sequence: TGTGCCAGCAGCTTGGACCCAGCTAACTATGGCTACACCTTC. As protein: CASSLDPANYGYTF.

This chain joins TRBV2 and TRBJ1-6, with D perhaps TRBD1 (6 bases). V dropped 6 bases and J dropped 10 bases, with 13 bases sitting between them. CDR3 length: 13 residues. Per the germline V gene, CDR1 is SNHLY and CDR2 is FYNNEI. The CDR3 spells CASRADSGSPLHF. CDR3 DNA sequence: TGTGCCAGCAGAGCGGACAGTGGGTCACCCCTCCACTTT.

The chain couples TRBV18 to TRBJ2-3; 7 nucleotides agree with TRBD2. Germline V gene sequence: CDR1 KGHSH, CDR2 LQKENI. V was clipped by 1 base and J by 0 bases; unmatched bases: 13. This CDR3 region has 19 residues. The CDR3, as DNA: TGTGCCAGCTCACCACAACCAGGGAGGGGAGAGTCGAGCACAGATACGCAGTATTTT. It specifies CASSPQPGRGESSTDTQYF.

V and J are TRBV27 and TRBJ1-1; tentative D call: TRBD1 (5 bases). Germline CDR1 reads MNHEY; CDR2 reads SMNVEV (reference sequence). CDR3 size: 15 residues. V was shortened by 0 bases and J by 5 bases, with 13 bases between the two germline ends. DNA for the CDR3: TGTGCCAGCAGTTTATCGACGGGGGGGTGGACTGAAGCTTTCTTT. This sequence encodes CASSLSTGGWTEAFF.

This chain connects TRBV5-6 to TRBJ1-4, with D possibly being TRBD1 (5 bases). Germline assignment: CDR1 SGHDT and CDR2 YYEEEE. Deletions cut 4 bases from V and 5 bases from J, with 15 bases between. This CDR3 region has 15 residues. The CDR3, as DNA: TGTGCCAGCAGCCTGTGGGGTCGGGGGAATGAAAAACTGTTTTTT. Its translation: CASSLWGRGNEKLFF.

CDR3 protein: CASTSFGAELYNSPLHF. For the CDR3, the DNA is TGTGCCAGCACCTCCTTCGGGGCAGAGCTTTATAATTCACCCCTCCACTTT. The chain has TRBV21-1 and TRBJ1-6. TRBV21-1 is marked as a pseudogene. The CDR3 length is 17 residues.

V is TRBV6-2 or TRBV6-3 and J is TRBJ1-2; D possibly corresponds to TRBD1 (5 bases). This CDR3 comprises 15 residues. Trimming pared 6 bases from V and 5 bases from J, leaving 19 bases between. Germline assignment: CDR1 MNHEY and CDR2 SVGEGT. The CDR3 region has the DNA TGTGCCAGCAGCAACGGGGCTGGATTTTGGTATGGCTACACCTTC. Protein sequence: CASSNGAGFWYGYTF.

This chain links TRBV3-1 (or the pseudogene TRBV3-2) with TRBJ1-2, with D tentatively TRBD1 (5 bases). The germline gives CDR1 LGHDT, CDR2 YNNKEL (reference sequence). V shed 7 bases and J shed 2 bases, with 11 bases lying between them. CDR3 length: 13 residues. The CDR3 sequence is CASTQGANYGYTF. CDR3 DNA: TGTGCCAGCACTCAGGGTGCCAACTATGGCTACACCTTC.

The genes are TRBV3-1 (or the pseudogene TRBV3-2) and TRBJ2-5; D unclear. The CDR3 contains 15 residues. Deletions cut 3 bases from V and 4 bases from J, with 15 bases between. In germline, CDR1 is LGHDT, CDR2 YNNKEL (reference sequence). The CDR3 reads CASSHPGSRAETQYF. For the CDR3, the DNA is TGTGCCAGCAGCCACCCCGGTTCCCGCGCAGAGACCCAGTACTTC.

This chain links TRBV6-6 with TRBJ2-2, with a tentative D call TRBD1 (5 bases). Trimming took 7 bases from V and 1 from J, leaving 13 bases between them. The CDR3 has 15 residues. Germline V gene data show CDR1 as MNHNY and CDR2 as SVGAGI (reference sequence). The CDR3 here is CASTKQTVNTGELFF. The CDR3 DNA reads TGTGCCAGCACCAAACAGACAGTGAACACCGGGGAGCTGTTTTTT.

This rearrangement joins TRBV29-1 to TRBJ1-1, with D possibly matching TRBD1 (5 bases). Germline CDR1 SQVTM, CDR2 ANQGSEA. This CDR3 is 14 amino acids long. V lost 5 bases and J 1 base, leaving 14 bases between the germline ends. The CDR3: CSVILRDRNTEAFF. In nucleotides, the CDR3 is TGCAGCGTTATACTCCGGGACCGGAACACTGAAGCTTTCTTT.

This chain connects TRBV27 to TRBJ2-2, with D perhaps given as TRBD1 or TRBD2 (6 bases each). The V end was cut by 2 bases, the J end by 7 bases, with 11 bases between. The germline V gene encodes CDR1 MNHEY and CDR2 SMNVEV (reference sequence). The CDR3 extends over 14 amino acids. The CDR3 reads CASSLGGRNGELFF. The CDR3, as DNA: TGTGCCAGCAGTTTAGGGGGGCGGAACGGGGAGCTGTTTTTT.

This clone was seen ten or more times. The chain uses TRBV30 and TRBJ1-2; TRBD1 agrees at 7 bases. CDR1 and CDR2 (germline): GTSNPN, SVGIG (reference sequence). With 8 bases clipped from V and 4 bases from J, the junction kept 10 bases outside the gene matches. The CDR3 length is 13 residues. This CDR3 is CAHGRGQSYGYTF. CDR3 nucleotides: TGTGCCCATGGAAGGGGGCAGAGCTATGGCTACACCTTC. The complete variable domain, with remaining parts taken from reference TRBV30 and TRBJ1-2, reads SQTIHQWPATLVQPVGSPLSLECTVEGTSNPNLYWYRQAAGRGLQLLFYSVGIGQISSEVPQNLSASRPQDRQFILSSKKLLLSDSGFYLCAHGRGQSYGYTFGSGTRLTVV.

This rearrangement joins TRBV2 to TRBJ2-7, with TRBD2 as a possible D gene (7 bases). From germline, CDR1 is SNHLY and CDR2 FYNNEI. There are 14 residues in the CDR3. Trimming cost V 8 bases and J 2 bases, with 16 bases left between them. This CDR3 reads CASSLGGAAYEQYF. The CDR3 DNA is TGTGCCAGCTCGTTGGGGGGGGCGGCCTACGAGCAGTACTTC. The full variable domain, its missing parts supplied by reference TRBV2 and TRBJ2-7, is EPEVTQTPSHQVTQMGQEVILRCVPISNHLYFYWYRQILGQKVEFLVSFYNNEISEKSEIFDDQFSVERPDGSNFTLKIRSTKLEDSAMYFCASSLGGAAYEQYFGPGTRLTVT.

This clone has just a few counts. The V and J genes are TRBV27 and TRBJ1-6, with a possible D match to TRBD1 (6 bases). Trimming shortened V by 0 bases and J by 13 bases, and 10 bases separated the two germline ends. Germline CDR1 is MNHEY and CDR2 is SMNVEV (reference sequence). The CDR3 loop spans 13 amino acids. The CDR3 protein is CASSLSEGDPLHF. The CDR3 DNA sequence: TGTGCCAGCAGTTTATCGGAGGGGGACCCCCTCCACTTT.